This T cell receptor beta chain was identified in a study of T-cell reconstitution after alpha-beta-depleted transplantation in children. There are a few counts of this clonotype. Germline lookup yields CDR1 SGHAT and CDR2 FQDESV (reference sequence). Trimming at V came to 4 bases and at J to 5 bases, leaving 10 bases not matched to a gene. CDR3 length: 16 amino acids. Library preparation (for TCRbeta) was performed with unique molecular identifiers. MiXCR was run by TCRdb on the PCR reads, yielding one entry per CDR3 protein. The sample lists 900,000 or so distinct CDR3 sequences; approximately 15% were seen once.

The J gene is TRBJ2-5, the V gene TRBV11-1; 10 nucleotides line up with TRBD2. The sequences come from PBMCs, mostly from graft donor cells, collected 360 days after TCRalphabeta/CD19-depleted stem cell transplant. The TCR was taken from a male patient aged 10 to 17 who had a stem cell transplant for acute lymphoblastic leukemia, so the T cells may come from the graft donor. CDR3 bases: TGTGCCAGCAGCTCCCCACCTAGCGGGAGAGACGAGACCCAGTACTTC. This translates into CASSSPPSGRDETQYF. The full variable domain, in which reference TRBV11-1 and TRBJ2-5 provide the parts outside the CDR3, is EAEVAQSPRYKITEKSQAVAFWCDPISGHATLYWYRQILGQGPELLVQFQDESVVDDSQLPKDRFSAERLKGVDSTLKIQPAELGDSAMYLCASSSPPSGRDETQYFGPGTRLLVL.